This TCR beta chain was identified during a study of blood T cell repertoires in COVID-19. Whole-study context: COVID-19 samples, acute and convalescent, were from the United States, Italy and Spain. Nucleic acid was either cDNA or gDNA, and it came from T cells, B-cell-depleted T cells, or PBMCs.

This CDR3 has 16 amino acids. Authors' data handling: Amplified reference gene primers provided the basis for estimating nucleated cell counts. Assay: immunoSEQ multiplex PCR; the TCRdb copy retains only in-frame clones and omits some. The V and J calls and clone size are taken from that table; D and trimming were inferred from the DNA. Here the sample spans a few hundred thousand clones, roughly 86% being singletons. This clone was detected once. This receptor was identified in a young woman with acute or convalescent COVID-19. The sequencing input was peripheral blood. V and J are TRBV21-1 and TRBJ1-3; the table's D call of TRBD1 was not tested on the DNA. TRBV21-1 is a listed pseudogene. The chain's CDR3 is CASSKDPPGGGNTIYF. The CDR3 region has the DNA TGTGCCAGCAGCAAAGACCCCCCAGGGGGTGGAAACACCATATATTTT.